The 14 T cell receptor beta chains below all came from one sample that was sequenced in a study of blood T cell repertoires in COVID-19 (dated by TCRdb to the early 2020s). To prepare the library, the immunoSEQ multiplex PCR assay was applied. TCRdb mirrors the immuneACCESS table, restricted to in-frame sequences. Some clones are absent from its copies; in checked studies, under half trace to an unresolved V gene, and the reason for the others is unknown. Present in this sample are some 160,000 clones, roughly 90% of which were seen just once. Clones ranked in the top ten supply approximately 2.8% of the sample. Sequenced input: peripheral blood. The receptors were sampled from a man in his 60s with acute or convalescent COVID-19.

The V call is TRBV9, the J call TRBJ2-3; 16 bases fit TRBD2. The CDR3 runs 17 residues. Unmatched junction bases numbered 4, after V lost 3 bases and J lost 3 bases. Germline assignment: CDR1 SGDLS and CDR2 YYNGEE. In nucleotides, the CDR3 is TGTGCCAGCAGCGGCGGGACTAGCGGGGGGGCGACAGATACGCAGTATTTT. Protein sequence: CASSGGTSGGATDTQYF.

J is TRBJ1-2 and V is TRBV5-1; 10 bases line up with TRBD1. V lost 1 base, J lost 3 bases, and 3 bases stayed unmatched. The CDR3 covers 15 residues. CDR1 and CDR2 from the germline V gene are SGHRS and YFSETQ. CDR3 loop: CASSLFGTGDYGYTF. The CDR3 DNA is TGCGCCAGCAGCTTGTTCGGGACAGGGGACTATGGCTACACCTTC.

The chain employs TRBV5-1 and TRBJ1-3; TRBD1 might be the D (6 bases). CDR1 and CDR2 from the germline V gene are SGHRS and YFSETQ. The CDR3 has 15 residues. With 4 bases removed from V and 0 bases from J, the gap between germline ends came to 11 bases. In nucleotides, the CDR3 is TGCGCCAGCAGCACACTGACAGGCTCTGGAAACACCATATATTTT. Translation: CASSTLTGSGNTIYF.

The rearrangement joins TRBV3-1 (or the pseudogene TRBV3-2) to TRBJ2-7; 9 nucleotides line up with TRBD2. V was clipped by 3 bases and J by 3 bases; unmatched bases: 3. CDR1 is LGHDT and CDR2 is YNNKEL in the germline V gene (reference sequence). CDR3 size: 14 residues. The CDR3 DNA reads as TGTGCCAGCAGCCAGGGGCGGGGGGGCTACGAGCAGTACTTC. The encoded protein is CASSQGRGGYEQYF.

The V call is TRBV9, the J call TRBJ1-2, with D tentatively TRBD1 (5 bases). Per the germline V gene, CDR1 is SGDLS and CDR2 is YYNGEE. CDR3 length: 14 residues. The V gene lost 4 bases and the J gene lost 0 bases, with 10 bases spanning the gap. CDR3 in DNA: TGTGCCAGCAGCCCGGACAACACTAACTATGGCTACACCTTC. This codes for CASSPDNTNYGYTF.

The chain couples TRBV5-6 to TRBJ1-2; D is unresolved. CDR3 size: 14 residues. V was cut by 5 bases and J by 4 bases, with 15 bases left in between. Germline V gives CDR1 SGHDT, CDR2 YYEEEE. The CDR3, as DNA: TGTGCCAGCAGTATGGCGGCCCAAAGCTATGGCTACACCTTC. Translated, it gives CASSMAAQSYGYTF.

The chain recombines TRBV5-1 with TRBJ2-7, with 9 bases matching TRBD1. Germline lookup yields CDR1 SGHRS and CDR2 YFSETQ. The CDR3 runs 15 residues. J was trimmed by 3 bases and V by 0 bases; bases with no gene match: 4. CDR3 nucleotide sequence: TGCGCCAGCAGCTTGGGTGGGACAGGGCGCTACGAGCAGTACTTC. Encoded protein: CASSLGGTGRYEQYF. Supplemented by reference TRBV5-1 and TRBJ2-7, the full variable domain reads KAGVTQTPRYLIKTRGQQVTLSCSPISGHRSVSWYQQTPGQGLQFLFEYFSETQRNKGNFPGRFSGRQFSNSRSEMNVSTLELGDSALYLCASSLGGTGRYEQYFGPGTRLTVT.

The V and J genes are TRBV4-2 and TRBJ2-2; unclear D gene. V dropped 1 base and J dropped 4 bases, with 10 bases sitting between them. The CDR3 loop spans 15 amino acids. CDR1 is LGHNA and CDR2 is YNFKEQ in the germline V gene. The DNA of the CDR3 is TGTGCCAGCAGCCAAGGAGGAGACGGCACCGGGGAGCTGTTTTTT. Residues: CASSQGGDGTGELFF.

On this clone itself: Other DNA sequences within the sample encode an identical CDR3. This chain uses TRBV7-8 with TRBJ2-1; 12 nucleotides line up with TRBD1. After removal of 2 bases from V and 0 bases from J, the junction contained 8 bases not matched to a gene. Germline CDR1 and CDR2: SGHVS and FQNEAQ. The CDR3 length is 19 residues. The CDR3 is CASSLRGQGAIGSYNEQFF. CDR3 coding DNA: TGTGCCAGCAGCTTACGGGGACAGGGGGCGATTGGCTCCTACAATGAGCAGTTCTTC.

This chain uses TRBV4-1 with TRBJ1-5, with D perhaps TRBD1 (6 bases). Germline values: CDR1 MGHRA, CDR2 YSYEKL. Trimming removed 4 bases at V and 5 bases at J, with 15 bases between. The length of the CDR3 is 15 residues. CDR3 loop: CASSLTGTPYQPQHF. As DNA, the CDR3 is TGCGCCAGCAGCCTCACCGGGACACCCTATCAGCCCCAGCATTTT.

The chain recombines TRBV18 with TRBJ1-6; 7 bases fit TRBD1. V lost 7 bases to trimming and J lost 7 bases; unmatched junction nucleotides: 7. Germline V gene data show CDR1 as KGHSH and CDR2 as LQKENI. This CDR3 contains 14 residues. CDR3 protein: CASFVGQRNSPLHF. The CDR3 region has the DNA TGTGCCAGCTTCGTGGGACAGCGAAATTCACCCCTCCACTTT.

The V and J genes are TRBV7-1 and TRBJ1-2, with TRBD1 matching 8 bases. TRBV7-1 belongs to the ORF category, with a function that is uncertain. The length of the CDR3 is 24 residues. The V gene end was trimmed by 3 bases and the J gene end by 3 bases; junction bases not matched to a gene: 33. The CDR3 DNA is TGTGCCAGCAGCTCCAAGGGTTACAGGGCGGAGGTCGGACAGGGCTTAAATGCGGACTATGGCTACACCTTC. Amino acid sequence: CASSSKGYRAEVGQGLNADYGYTF.

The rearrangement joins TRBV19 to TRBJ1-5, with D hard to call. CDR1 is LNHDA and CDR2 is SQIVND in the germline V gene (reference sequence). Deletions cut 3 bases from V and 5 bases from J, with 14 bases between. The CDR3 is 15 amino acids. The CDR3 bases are TGTGCCAGTAGTATGCCTTCTCCCAGGTATCAGCCCCAGCATTTT. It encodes CASSMPSPRYQPQHF. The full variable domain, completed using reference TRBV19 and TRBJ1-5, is DGGITQSPKYLFRKEGQNVTLSCEQNLNHDAMYWYRQDPGQGLRLIYYSQIVNDFQKGDIAEGYSVSREKKESFPLTVTSAQKNPTAFYLCASSMPSPRYQPQHFGDGTRLSIL.

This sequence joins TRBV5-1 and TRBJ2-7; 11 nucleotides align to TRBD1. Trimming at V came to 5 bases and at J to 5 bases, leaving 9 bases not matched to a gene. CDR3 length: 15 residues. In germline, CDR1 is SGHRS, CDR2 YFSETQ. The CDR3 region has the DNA TGCGCCAGCAGTATGAAGGGACAGGGGGTCCACGAGCAGTACTTC. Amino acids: CASSMKGQGVHEQYF.